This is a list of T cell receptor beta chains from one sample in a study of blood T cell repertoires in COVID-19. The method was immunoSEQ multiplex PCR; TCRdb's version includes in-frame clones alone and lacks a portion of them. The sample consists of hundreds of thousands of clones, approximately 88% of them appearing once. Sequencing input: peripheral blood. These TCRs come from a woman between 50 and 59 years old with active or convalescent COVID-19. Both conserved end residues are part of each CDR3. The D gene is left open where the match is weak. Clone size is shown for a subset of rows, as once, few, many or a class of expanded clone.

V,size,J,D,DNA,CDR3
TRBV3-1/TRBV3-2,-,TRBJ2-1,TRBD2,TGTGCCAGCAGCACCAGCGGGGACCGGCAGTTCTTC,CASSTSGDRQFF
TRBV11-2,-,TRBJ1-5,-,TGTGCCAGCAGCCTCGGGGGGTTAAGCAATCAGCCCCAGCATTTT,CASSLGGLSNQPQHF
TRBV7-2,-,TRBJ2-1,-,TGTGCCAGCAGCTTATACCGTCATAGCTCCTACAATGAGCAGTTCTTC,CASSLYRHSSYNEQFF
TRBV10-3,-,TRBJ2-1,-,TGTGCCATCACGGACGTCGGGGGCTCCTACAATGAGCAGTTCTTC,CAITDVGGSYNEQFF
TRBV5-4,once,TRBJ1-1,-,TGTGCCAGCAGCTTGGCGAACAGAAAGAACACTGAAGCTTTCTTT,CASSLANRKNTEAFF
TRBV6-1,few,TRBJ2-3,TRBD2,TGTGCCAGCAGTGAGCGGGGGGCGAGATCACCAGATACGCAGTATTTT,CASSERGARSPDTQYF
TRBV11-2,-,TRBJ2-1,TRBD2,TGTGCCAGCAGCTTAGTCGGGACTAGACACAATGAGCAGTTCTTC,CASSLVGTRHNEQFF
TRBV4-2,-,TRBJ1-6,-,TGTGCCAGCAGCCCCCATAAAGGCAGGGTCGACTCACCCCTCCACTTT,CASSPHKGRVDSPLHF
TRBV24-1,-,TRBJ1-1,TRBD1,TGTGCCACCAGTCCAGGGGGGAAAGCTTTCTTT,CATSPGGKAFF
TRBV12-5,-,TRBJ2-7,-,TGTGCTAGTCGCAGTCTTTACGAGCAGTACTTC,CASRSLYEQYF
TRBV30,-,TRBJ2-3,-,TGTGCCTGGAGTGTGGGGCGGGGATACACAGATACGCAGTATTTT,CAWSVGRGYTDTQYF
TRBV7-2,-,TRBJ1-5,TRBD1,TGTGCCAGCAGCTTCGGGACAGGGGCCCCTCAGCCCCAGCATTTT,CASSFGTGAPQPQHF
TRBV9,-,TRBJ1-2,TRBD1,TGTGCCAGCAGCGTAGATTATAGGACAGGTAGCAACTATGGCTACACCTTC,CASSVDYRTGSNYGYTF
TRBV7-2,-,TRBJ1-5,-,TGTGCCAGCAGCTTAGTCCCGTTTCCGCCCCAGCATTTT,CASSLVPFPPQHF
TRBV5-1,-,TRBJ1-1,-,TGCGCCAGCAGCCCCCGACAGATGAACACTGAAGCTTTCTTT,CASSPRQMNTEAFF
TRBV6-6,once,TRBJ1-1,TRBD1,TGTGCCACGGTAGGACAGGGGGGCACTGAAGCTTTCTTT,CATVGQGGTEAFF
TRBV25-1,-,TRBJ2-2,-,TGTGCCAGCAGGGGAGTTCTACAGACCGGGGAGCTGTTTTTT,CASRGVLQTGELFF
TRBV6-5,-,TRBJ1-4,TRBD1,TGTGCCAGCAGTCGGACAGGGAGGGATGAAAAACTGTTTTTT,CASSRTGRDEKLFF
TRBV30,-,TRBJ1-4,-,TGTGCCTGGGGCGTCACAGGATTAGGTGAAAAACTGTTTTTT,CAWGVTGLGEKLFF
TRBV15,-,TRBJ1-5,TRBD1,TGTGCCACCAGCCCTCCCCCGGGACAGCTCACCAATCAGCCCCAGCATTTT,CATSPPPGQLTNQPQHF
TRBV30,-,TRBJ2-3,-,TGTGCCTGGAGTGTACTTGGTGGCACAGATACGCAGTATTTT,CAWSVLGGTDTQYF
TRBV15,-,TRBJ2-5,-,TGTGCCACCAGCAGAGAAGGCCTGGAGGAGACCCAGTACTTC,CATSREGLEETQYF
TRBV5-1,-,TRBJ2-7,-,TGCGCCAGCAGTCCCGGGACACGCTCCTACGAGCAGTACTTC,CASSPGTRSYEQYF
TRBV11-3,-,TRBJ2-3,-,TGTGCCAGCAGCCGCGGGGCCAAGTCCACAGATACGCAGTATTTT,CASSRGAKSTDTQYF
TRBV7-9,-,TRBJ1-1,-,TGTGCCAGCAGCTCAACGACAAGTCGAACTGAAGCTTTCTTT,CASSSTTSRTEAFF
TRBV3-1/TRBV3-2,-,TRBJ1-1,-,TGTGCCAGCAGCGGTGGACAGCCCGGTGCATATAAAGCTTTCTTT,CASSGGQPGAYKAFF
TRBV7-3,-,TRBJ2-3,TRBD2,TGTGCCAGCAGCTTAGTTGCGGGGGGCACAGATACGCAGTATTTT,CASSLVAGGTDTQYF
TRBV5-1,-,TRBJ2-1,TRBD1,TGCGCCAGCAGCACGGCCGGACAGGGCAATGAGCAGTTCTTC,CASSTAGQGNEQFF
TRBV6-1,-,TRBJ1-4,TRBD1,TGTGCCAGCAGTGATGGCAGGGGGAATGAAAAACTGTTTTTT,CASSDGRGNEKLFF
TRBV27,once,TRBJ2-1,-,TGTGCCAGCTTAAACAGACAGAGCAATGAGCAGTTCTTC,CASLNRQSNEQFF
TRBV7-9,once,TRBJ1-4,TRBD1,TGTGCCAGCCCGGGGACAGGCTCTAATGAAAAACTGTTTTTT,CASPGTGSNEKLFF
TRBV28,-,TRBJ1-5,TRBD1,TGTGCCAGCAGTTACTCGACAGGGTACGACAATCAGCCCCAGCATTTT,CASSYSTGYDNQPQHF
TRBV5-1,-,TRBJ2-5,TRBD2,TGCGCCAGCAGCTTCGAGAGTCTAGCGGGGAGGGGGCAAGAGACCCAGTACTTC,CASSFESLAGRGQETQYF
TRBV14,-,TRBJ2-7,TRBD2,TGTGCCAGCAGCCAAGCCCTGGGACTAGCTGGGGAGCAGTACTTC,CASSQALGLAGEQYF
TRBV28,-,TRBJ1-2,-,TGTGCCAGCAGGCCGGTAACAGGGATCTATGGCTACACCTTC,CASRPVTGIYGYTF
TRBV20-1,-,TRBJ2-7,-,TGCAGTGCTAGGTACATCTACGAGCAGTACTTC,CSARYIYEQYF
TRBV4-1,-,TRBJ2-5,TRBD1,TGCGCCAGCAGCCATGTCGCGGGGACAGGGGCGGAGACCCAGTACTTC,CASSHVAGTGAETQYF
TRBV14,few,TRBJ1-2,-,TGTGCCAGCAGCCAAGGACAAAACTATGGCTACACCTTC,CASSQGQNYGYTF
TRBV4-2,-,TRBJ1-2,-,TGTGCCAGCAGCCCGGAGCAACAGGGTAACTATGGCTACACCTTC,CASSPEQQGNYGYTF
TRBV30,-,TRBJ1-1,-,TGTGCCTGGCTACAGGGATGGGACACTGAAGCTTTCTTT,CAWLQGWDTEAFF
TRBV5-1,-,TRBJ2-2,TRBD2,TGCGCCAGCAGCTACGCGGGAGGGCAAGGGGAGCTGTTTTTT,CASSYAGGQGELFF
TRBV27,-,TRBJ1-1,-,TGTGCCAGCAGTCCCCGATCGACAGGACTCCGAAATTTGAACACTGAAGCTTTCTTT,CASSPRSTGLRNLNTEAFF
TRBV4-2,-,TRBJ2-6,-,TGTGCCAGCAGCCAAGACTCCAGGGCTGGGGCCAACGTCCTGACTTTC,CASSQDSRAGANVLTF
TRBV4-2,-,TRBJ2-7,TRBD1,TGTGCCAGCAGCCAAGTGGGACAGGGTAACTACGAGCAGTACTTC,CASSQVGQGNYEQYF
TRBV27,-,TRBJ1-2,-,TGTGCCAGCACCCCGTCTTTTACCCGGCGGGACTATGGCTACACCTTC,CASTPSFTRRDYGYTF
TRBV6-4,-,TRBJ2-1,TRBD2,TGTGCCAGCAGTGAAACAAGGACTAGCGGTAACAATGAGCAGTTCTTC,CASSETRTSGNNEQFF
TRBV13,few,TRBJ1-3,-,TGTGCCAGCAGTTATACAGGGACATTTTCTGGAAACACCATATATTTT,CASSYTGTFSGNTIYF
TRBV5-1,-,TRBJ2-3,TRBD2,TGCGCCAGCAGCTTTGCGGGGGGCCTCTCCACAGATACGCAGTATTTT,CASSFAGGLSTDTQYF
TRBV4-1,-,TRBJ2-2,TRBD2,TGCGCCAGCAGCCAAGAGGGGTATGGCGGGAGGAACACCGGGGAGCTGTTTTTT,CASSQEGYGGRNTGELFF
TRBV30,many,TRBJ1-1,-,TGTGCCTGGAGGTTGGGGGCGGCACGGGCTTTCTTT,CAWRLGAARAFF
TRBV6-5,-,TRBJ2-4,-,TGTGCCAGCAGTTACGGGGGGTTTAGCGAGAAAAACATTCAGTACTTC,CASSYGGFSEKNIQYF
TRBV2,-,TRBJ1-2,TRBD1,TGTGCCAGCAGTGAAATTACGGCAACAGGGGCGGGGAGCGGCTACACCTTC,CASSEITATGAGSGYTF
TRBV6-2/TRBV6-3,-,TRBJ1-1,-,TGTGCCAGCAGTACACTAAACAGGGACACTGAAGCTTTCTTT,CASSTLNRDTEAFF
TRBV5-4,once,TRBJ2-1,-,TGTGCCAGCAGCTTCCAGGGGGGTGAGCAGTTCTTC,CASSFQGGEQFF
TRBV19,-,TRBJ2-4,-,TGTGCCAGTGGGACCGGGAGTGGTATTGACAAAAACATTCAGTACTTC,CASGTGSGIDKNIQYF
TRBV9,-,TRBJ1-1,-,TGTGCCAGCAGCCCGGGACAAGGTATGAACACTGAAGCTTTCTTT,CASSPGQGMNTEAFF
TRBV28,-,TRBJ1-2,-,TGTGCCAGCAGTCTTCCAACAACGACAGAACCCCCAGTAGCTAACTATGGCTACACCTTC,CASSLPTTTEPPVANYGYTF